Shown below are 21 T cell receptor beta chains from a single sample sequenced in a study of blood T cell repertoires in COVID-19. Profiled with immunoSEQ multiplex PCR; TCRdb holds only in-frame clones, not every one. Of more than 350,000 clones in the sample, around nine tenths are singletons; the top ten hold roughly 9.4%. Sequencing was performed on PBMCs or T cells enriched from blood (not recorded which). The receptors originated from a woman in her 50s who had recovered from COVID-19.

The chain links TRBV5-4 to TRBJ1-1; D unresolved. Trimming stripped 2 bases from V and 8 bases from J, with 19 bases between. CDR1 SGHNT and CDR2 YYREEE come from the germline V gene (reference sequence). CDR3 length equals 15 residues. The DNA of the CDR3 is TGTGCCAGCAGCTTAGGAGGTACGGGAAGGCTCGAAGCTTTCTTT. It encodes CASSLGGTGRLEAFF.

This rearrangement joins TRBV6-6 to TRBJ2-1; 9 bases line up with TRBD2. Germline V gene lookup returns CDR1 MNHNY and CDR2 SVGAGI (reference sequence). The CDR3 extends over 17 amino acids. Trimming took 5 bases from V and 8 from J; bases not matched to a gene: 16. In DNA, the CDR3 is TGTGCCAGCAGTCGCGGGATGACTAGCGGTTGGTTGGATGAGCAGTTCTTC. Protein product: CASSRGMTSGWLDEQFF.

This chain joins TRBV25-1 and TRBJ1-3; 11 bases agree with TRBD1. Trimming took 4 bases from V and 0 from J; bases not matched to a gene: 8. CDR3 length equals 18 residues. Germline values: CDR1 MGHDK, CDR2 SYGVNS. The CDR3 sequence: CASSVGQGGRSSGNTIYF. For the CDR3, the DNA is TGTGCCAGCAGTGTGGGACAGGGGGGGAGAAGCTCTGGAAACACCATATATTTT.

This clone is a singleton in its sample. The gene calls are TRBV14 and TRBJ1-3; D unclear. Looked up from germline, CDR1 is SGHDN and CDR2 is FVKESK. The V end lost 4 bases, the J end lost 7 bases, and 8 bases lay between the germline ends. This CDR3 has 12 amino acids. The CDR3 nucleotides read TGTGCCAGCAGCCTCACATCGAACACCATATATTTT. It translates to CASSLTSNTIYF.

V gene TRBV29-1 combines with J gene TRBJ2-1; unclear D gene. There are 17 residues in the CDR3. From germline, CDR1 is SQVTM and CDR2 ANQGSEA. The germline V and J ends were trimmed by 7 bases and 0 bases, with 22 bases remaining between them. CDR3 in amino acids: CSAGPILGFSSYNEQFF. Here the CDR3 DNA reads TGCAGCGCAGGCCCAATCCTTGGTTTCAGCTCCTACAATGAGCAGTTCTTC.

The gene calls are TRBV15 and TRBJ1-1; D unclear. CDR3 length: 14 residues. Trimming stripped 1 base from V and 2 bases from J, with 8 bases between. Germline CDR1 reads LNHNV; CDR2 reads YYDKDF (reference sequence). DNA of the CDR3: TGTGCCACCAGCAGAGCATACAATAACACTGAAGCTTTCTTT. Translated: CATSRAYNNTEAFF.

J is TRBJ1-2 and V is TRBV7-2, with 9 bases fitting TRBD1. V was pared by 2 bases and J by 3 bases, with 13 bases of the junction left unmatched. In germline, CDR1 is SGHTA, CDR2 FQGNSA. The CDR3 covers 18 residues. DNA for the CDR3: TGTGCCAGCAGCTTATTAAGGGCGGGACAGGGATCGGACTATGGCTACACCTTC. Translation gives CASSLLRAGQGSDYGYTF.

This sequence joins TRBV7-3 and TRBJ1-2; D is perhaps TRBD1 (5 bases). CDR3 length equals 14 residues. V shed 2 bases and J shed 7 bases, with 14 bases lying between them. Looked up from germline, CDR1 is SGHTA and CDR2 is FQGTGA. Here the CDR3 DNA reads TGTGCCAGCAGCTTAGGCGTAGGGGATTCTGGCTACACCTTC. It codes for CASSLGVGDSGYTF.

In DNA, the CDR3 is TGTGCCAGCAGCTGGAGTGGGGGGGTAAACACTGAAGCTTTCTTT. This sequence encodes CASSWSGGVNTEAFF. The V and J genes are TRBV5-5 and TRBJ1-1, with D perhaps TRBD1 (5 bases). Trimming took off 3 bases at V and 2 bases at J, with 14 bases between the two ends. The CDR3 covers 15 residues. The germline gives CDR1 SGHKS, CDR2 YYEKEE (reference sequence).

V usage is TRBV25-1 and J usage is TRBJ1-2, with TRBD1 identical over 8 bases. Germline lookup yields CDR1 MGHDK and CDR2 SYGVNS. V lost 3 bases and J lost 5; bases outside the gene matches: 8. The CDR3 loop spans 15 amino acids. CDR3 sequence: CASSDKTGVGYGYTF. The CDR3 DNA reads TGTGCCAGCAGTGATAAGACAGGGGTTGGGTATGGCTACACCTTC.

The CDR3 DNA is TGTGCCAGCAGTGAATGGGGGGGCGCGGCACGATCCTACGAGCAGTACTTC. It specifies CASSEWGGAARSYEQYF. The gene calls are TRBV25-1 and TRBJ2-7, with D perhaps TRBD2 (7 bases). The CDR3 is made up of 17 amino acids. Per germline, CDR1 MGHDK and CDR2 SYGVNS. The V gene lost 1 base and the J gene lost 1 base, with 17 bases spanning the gap.

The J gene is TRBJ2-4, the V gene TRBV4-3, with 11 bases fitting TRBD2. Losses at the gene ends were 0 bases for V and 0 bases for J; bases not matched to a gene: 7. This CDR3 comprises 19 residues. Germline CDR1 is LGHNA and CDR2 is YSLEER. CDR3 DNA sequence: TGCGCCAGCAGCCAAGATCCGACTAGCGGGGTTCTAGCCAAAAACATTCAGTACTTC. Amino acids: CASSQDPTSGVLAKNIQYF.

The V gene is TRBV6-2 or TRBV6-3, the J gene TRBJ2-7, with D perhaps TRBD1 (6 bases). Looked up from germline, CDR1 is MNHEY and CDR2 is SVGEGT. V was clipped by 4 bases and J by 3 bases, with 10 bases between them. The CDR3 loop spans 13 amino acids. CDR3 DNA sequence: TGTGCCAGCAGTTGGGACAAACTCTACGAGCAGTACTTC. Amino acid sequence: CASSWDKLYEQYF.

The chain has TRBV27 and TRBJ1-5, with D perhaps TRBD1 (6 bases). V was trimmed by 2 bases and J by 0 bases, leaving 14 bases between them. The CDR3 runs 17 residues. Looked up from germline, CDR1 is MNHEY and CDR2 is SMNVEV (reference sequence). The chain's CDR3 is CASSLRGGGYSNQPQHF. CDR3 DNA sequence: TGTGCCAGCAGTTTACGGGGCGGGGGCTATAGCAATCAGCCCCAGCATTTT.

The DNA of the CDR3 is TGTGCCAGCTCACCTCCCGGCGAGGGGGCCTACGAGCAGTACTTC. Amino acids: CASSPPGEGAYEQYF. The rearrangement uses TRBV18 and TRBJ2-7; D possibly corresponds to TRBD1 (6 bases). This CDR3 has 15 residues. Trimming shortened V by 3 bases and J by 2 bases, and 14 bases separated the two germline ends. Per the germline V gene, CDR1 is KGHSH and CDR2 is LQKENI.

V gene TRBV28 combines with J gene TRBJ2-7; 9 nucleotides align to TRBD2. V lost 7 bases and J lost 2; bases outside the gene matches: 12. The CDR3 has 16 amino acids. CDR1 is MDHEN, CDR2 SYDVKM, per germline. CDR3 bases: TGTGCCAGCACCATGGGGGGAGCGGGGGGAACCTACGAGCAGTACTTC. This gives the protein CASTMGGAGGTYEQYF.

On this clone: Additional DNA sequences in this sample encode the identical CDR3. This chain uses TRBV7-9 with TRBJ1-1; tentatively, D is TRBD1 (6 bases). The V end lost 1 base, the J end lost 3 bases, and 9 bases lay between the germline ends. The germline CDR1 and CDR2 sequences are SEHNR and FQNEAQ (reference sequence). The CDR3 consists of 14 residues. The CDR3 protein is CASSLVSGDTEAFF. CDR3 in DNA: TGTGCCAGCAGCTTAGTTTCAGGGGACACTGAAGCTTTCTTT.

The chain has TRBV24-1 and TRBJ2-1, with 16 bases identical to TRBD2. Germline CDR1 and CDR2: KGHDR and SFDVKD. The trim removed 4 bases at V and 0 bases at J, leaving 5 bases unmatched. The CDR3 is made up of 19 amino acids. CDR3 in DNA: TGTGCCACCAGTGAACCGGGACTAGCGGGGGGGAGCTCCTACAATGAGCAGTTCTTC. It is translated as CATSEPGLAGGSSYNEQFF.

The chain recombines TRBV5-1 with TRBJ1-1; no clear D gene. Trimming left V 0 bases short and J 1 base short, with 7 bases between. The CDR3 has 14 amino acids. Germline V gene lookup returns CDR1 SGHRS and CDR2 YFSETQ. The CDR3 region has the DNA TGCGCCAGCAGCTTGGCGGTTCGGAACACTGAAGCTTTCTTT. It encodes CASSLAVRNTEAFF.

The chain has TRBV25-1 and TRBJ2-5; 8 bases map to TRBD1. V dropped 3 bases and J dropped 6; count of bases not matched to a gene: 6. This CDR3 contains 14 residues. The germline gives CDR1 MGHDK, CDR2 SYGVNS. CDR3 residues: CASSDSDRVKTQYF. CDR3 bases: TGTGCCAGCAGTGATTCGGACAGGGTGAAGACCCAGTACTTC.

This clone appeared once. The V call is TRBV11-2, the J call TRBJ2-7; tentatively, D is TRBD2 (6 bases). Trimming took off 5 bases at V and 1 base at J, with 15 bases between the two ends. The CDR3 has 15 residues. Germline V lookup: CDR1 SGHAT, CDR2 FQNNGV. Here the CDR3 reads CASSRVEGLSYEQYF. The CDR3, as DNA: TGTGCCAGCAGCCGAGTGGAGGGATTATCCTACGAGCAGTACTTC.